These 7 T cell receptor beta chains share one sample of origin, sequenced in a study of cytomegalovirus exposure and HLA in healthy donors. Only in-frame clones appear in the TCRdb table, and some are missing; sequencing was by immunoSEQ multiplex PCR. The table has some 150,000 clones, 80% to 90% seen once. Sequencing input: PBMCs. Source of these receptors: a woman aged 18-35 years in good health and CMV-seropositive.

V is TRBV5-1 and J is TRBJ2-5; 9 bases agree with TRBD2. The V and J ends lost 2 bases and 5 bases, in that order; junction bases with no gene match: 4. CDR1 SGHRS and CDR2 YFSETQ come from the germline V gene. This CDR3 contains 14 residues. The CDR3 loop is CASSFSGSRETQYF. As DNA, the CDR3 is TGCGCCAGCAGCTTTAGCGGGAGTAGGGAGACCCAGTACTTC.

This clone was counted only a few times. J is TRBJ2-7 and V is TRBV7-9; D unclear. The CDR3 is 12 residues long. Germline V gene lookup returns CDR1 SEHNR and CDR2 FQNEAQ (reference sequence). The V end was cut by 5 bases, the J end by 2 bases, with 7 bases between. This CDR3 reads CASSRAPYEQYF. The CDR3 DNA reads TGTGCCAGCAGCCGCGCCCCCTACGAGCAGTACTTC.

Comment on this clone: The sample holds other DNA sequences that translate to the same CDR3. CDR3 DNA: TGTGCCAGCAGCTTTGGCGGAAACACTGAAGCTTTCTTT. Its protein product is CASSFGGNTEAFF. The chain employs TRBV5-4 and TRBJ1-1; D remains ambiguous. The CDR3 consists of 13 residues. The V and J ends lost 2 bases and 2 bases respectively, with 7 bases between them. Germline lookup yields CDR1 SGHNT and CDR2 YYREEE (reference sequence).

V and J are TRBV2 and TRBJ2-6; unclear D gene. Trimming took off 5 bases at V and 0 bases at J, with 8 bases between the two ends. There are 15 residues in the CDR3. Germline assignment: CDR1 SNHLY and CDR2 FYNNEI. CDR3 DNA sequence: TGTGCCAGCAGTAAAGATAGCTCTGGGGCCAACGTCCTGACTTTC. Its translation is CASSKDSSGANVLTF.

The chain recombines TRBV30 with TRBJ1-6; TRBD1 aligns across 10 bases. Germline values: CDR1 GTSNPN, CDR2 SVGIG (reference sequence). The CDR3 is made up of 13 amino acids. J lost 16 bases, V lost 3 bases, and 9 bases had no gene match. CDR3 protein: CAWRGQGFASLHF. For the CDR3, the DNA is TGTGCCTGGAGGGGACAGGGGTTTGCCTCTCTCCACTTT.

The gene calls are TRBV30 and TRBJ1-5; 8 nucleotides align to TRBD1. Trimming took 3 bases from V and 6 from J; bases not matched to a gene: 13. The V gene's germline CDR1 is GTSNPN and CDR2 SVGIG (reference sequence). The CDR3 runs to 16 residues. The CDR3 sequence: CAWRGVGQGGGQPQHF. The CDR3 DNA reads as TGTGCCTGGAGGGGAGTCGGACAGGGAGGAGGTCAGCCCCAGCATTTT.

Comment on this clone: The same CDR3 arises from other DNA sequences in this sample as well. The rearrangement links TRBV6-5 to TRBJ1-6; TRBD1 might be the D (6 bases). The germline CDR1 and CDR2 sequences are MNHEY and SVGAGI. V lost 2 bases and J lost 7, with 15 bases in between. This CDR3 spans 16 amino acids. Written as DNA, the CDR3 is TGTGCCAGCAGTTACCCCCGGGGGGGCGAGAATTCACCCCTCCACTTT. It is translated as CASSYPRGGENSPLHF.